This is a list of T cell receptor beta chains from one sample in a study of blood T cell repertoires in COVID-19. Clones were sequenced by immunoSEQ multiplex PCR, and TCRdb holds only the in-frame ones, with some missing. Counted here are under 400,000 clones, roughly 90% occurring once; the ten biggest clones make up under 1.2%. The sample comprised PBMCs or T cells enriched from blood (not recorded which). These receptors all stem from a woman aged 30 to 39 who had been exposed to COVID-19. Each CDR3 is given with its conserved first and last residue. A D gene is named only where the DNA matches it firmly. Clone size, where shown, is once, few, many, or a class for clones that have expanded.

V	J	size	D	CDR3	DNA
TRBV19	TRBJ2-4	once	TRBD2	CASSGTSPKNIQYF	TGTGCCAGTAGCGGGACTAGCCCCAAAAACATTCAGTACTTC
TRBV7-9	TRBJ2-1	-	TRBD2	CASSLIMTSGRANEQFF	TGTGCCAGCAGCCTTATTATGACTAGCGGGAGGGCCAATGAGCAGTTCTTC
TRBV7-2	TRBJ1-6	-	-	CASSSFGGGPYNSPLHF	TGTGCCAGCAGCTCCTTCGGAGGAGGCCCCTATAATTCACCCCTCCACTTT
TRBV24-1	TRBJ2-1	-	TRBD1	CATSDTWTGFRAYNEQFF	TGTGCCACCAGTGATACCTGGACAGGGTTTAGGGCCTACAATGAGCAGTTCTTC
TRBV5-6	TRBJ1-4	-	-	CASSSLVGAGEKLFF	TGTGCCAGCAGCTCCCTGGTGGGGGCAGGCGAAAAACTGTTTTTT
TRBV27	TRBJ2-2	-	-	CASSLRGFTGELFF	TGTGCCAGCAGTTTGCGGGGATTCACCGGGGAGCTGTTTTTT
TRBV19	TRBJ1-6	-	-	CASSPRWPDGFPLHF	TGTGCCAGTAGTCCGAGGTGGCCAGATGGATTCCCCCTCCACTTT
TRBV4-1	TRBJ1-4	-	-	CASSQVSDRYGEKLFF	TGCGCCAGCAGCCAGGTATCCGACAGGTATGGGGAAAAACTGTTTTTT
TRBV18	TRBJ2-3	-	TRBD2	CASSPVGDALAGDTQYF	TGTGCCAGCTCACCTGTCGGGGATGCACTAGCGGGAGATACGCAGTATTTT
TRBV30	TRBJ1-5	-	-	CAWSVGGGNQPQHF	TGTGCCTGGAGTGTAGGGGGGGGCAATCAGCCCCAGCATTTT
TRBV28	TRBJ1-2	-	-	CASHRNYGYTF	TGTGCCAGCCACAGGAACTATGGCTACACCTTC
TRBV29-1	TRBJ1-2	-	TRBD1	CSGWTGERLGYTF	TGCAGCGGTTGGACAGGGGAGCGCCTTGGCTACACCTTC
TRBV28	TRBJ1-2	-	TRBD1	CASSLYGTGLYYGYTF	TGTGCCAGCAGTTTATACGGGACAGGGTTGTACTATGGCTACACCTTC
TRBV5-8	TRBJ2-7	-	TRBD1	CASSHGQGSPYEQYF	TGTGCCAGCAGCCACGGACAGGGCAGCCCGTACGAGCAGTACTTC
TRBV29-1	TRBJ2-7	-	TRBD2	CSVEGTSGSNEQYF	TGCAGCGTTGAGGGGACTAGCGGGAGTAACGAGCAGTACTTC